This record covers a single TCR beta chain. The source of the sample is a study of blood T cell repertoires in COVID-19. Assay: immunoSEQ multiplex PCR; the TCRdb copy retains only in-frame clones and omits some. The data hold some 150,000 clones, with roughly 87% observed a single time. Sequenced material: peripheral blood. This TCR came from a woman aged 55-70 years who had recovered from COVID-19.

CDR3: CASSFGTGWGDTEAFF. CDR3 nucleotide sequence: TGCGCCAGCAGCTTCGGGACAGGCTGGGGGGACACTGAAGCTTTCTTT. The rearrangement uses TRBV4-1 and TRBJ1-1; 8 nucleotides match TRBD1. This CDR3 has 16 residues. From germline, CDR1 is MGHRA and CDR2 YSYEKL. The trim removed 5 bases at V and 3 bases at J, leaving 11 bases unmatched.